This entry lists 21 T cell receptor beta chains sequenced from one sample in a study of blood T cell repertoires in COVID-19. TCRdb's copy holds only in-frame clones and misses some; the assay was immunoSEQ multiplex PCR. The sample shows a few hundred thousand clones, about nine tenths of them seen only once. The sample taken for sequencing was peripheral blood. The receptors shown here come from a man between 18 and 29 years old with active or convalescent COVID-19.

J is TRBJ1-2 and V is TRBV18; D is undetermined. There are 16 residues in the CDR3. Germline V gives CDR1 KGHSH, CDR2 LQKENI. Deletions cut 1 base from V and 4 bases from J, with 16 bases between. The CDR3 coding sequence is TGTGCCAGCTCACCACAGCATCAGAGGGTCAGCTATGGCTACACCTTC. It codes for CASSPQHQRVSYGYTF.

This chain joins TRBV7-7 and TRBJ2-2; possibly TRBD1 for D (5 bases). Germline CDR1 reads SSHAT; CDR2 reads FNYEAQ (reference sequence). Trimming shortened V by 10 bases and J by 7 bases, and 7 bases separated the two germline ends. The CDR3 has 10 residues. In DNA form, the CDR3 reads TGTGCCACCCAGGGCGGGGAGCTGTTTTTT. Encoded protein: CATQGGELFF.

The gene calls are TRBV2 and TRBJ2-7, with 9 bases identical to TRBD1. The CDR3 contains 15 residues. Germline V gene sequence: CDR1 SNHLY, CDR2 FYNNEI. The V gene end was trimmed by 5 bases and the J gene end by 3 bases; junction bases not matched to a gene: 8. The CDR3 DNA sequence: TGTGCCAGCAGTCTAAGAGGACAGGGGTACTACGAGCAGTACTTC. Translation: CASSLRGQGYYEQYF.

The table lists this clone with a count of one. The V and J genes are TRBV27 and TRBJ1-5; D call uncertain. The CDR3 consists of 15 residues. With 8 bases removed from V and 2 bases from J, the gap between germline ends came to 16 bases. Germline CDR1 and CDR2: MNHEY and SMNVEV (reference sequence). The DNA of the CDR3 is TGTGCCAGCGCCGCTCGACCCGCGGGCAATCAGCCCCAGCATTTT. As protein: CASAARPAGNQPQHF.

This chain uses TRBV6-2 or TRBV6-3 with TRBJ1-1; D uncertain. Trimming pared 2 bases from V and 1 base from J, leaving 11 bases between. Per the germline V gene, CDR1 is MNHEY and CDR2 is SVGEGT. This CDR3 region has 15 residues. The CDR3, as DNA: TGTGCCAGCAGTTACCTAAACAGTGCGAACACTGAAGCTTTCTTT. Its protein product is CASSYLNSANTEAFF.

This clone has just a few counts. The J gene is TRBJ2-1, the V gene TRBV7-2, with 12 bases identical to TRBD2. After removal of 6 bases from V and 0 bases from J, the junction contained 9 bases not matched to a gene. The germline V gene has CDR1 SGHTA and CDR2 FQGNSA. The CDR3 has 18 amino acids. The DNA of the CDR3 is TGTGCCAGCAGTCAGACTAGCGGGGGCTTTAGCTCCTACAATGAGCAGTTCTTC. Its translation is CASSQTSGGFSSYNEQFF.

The J gene is TRBJ2-1, the V gene TRBV6-1; 8 bases are shared with TRBD2. Germline V gives CDR1 MNHNS, CDR2 SASEGT. J was trimmed by 3 bases and V by 6 bases; bases with no gene match: 4. The CDR3 runs 14 residues. The CDR3 DNA is TGTGCCAGCAGCCCCGGGGGGGGCTACAATGAGCAGTTCTTC. Its translation is CASSPGGGYNEQFF.

The rearrangement uses TRBV19 and TRBJ1-2; D is perhaps TRBD1 (5 bases). Germline V gives CDR1 LNHDA, CDR2 SQIVND (reference sequence). The length of the CDR3 is 14 residues. V was pared by 4 bases and J by 8 bases, with 17 bases between. This CDR3 is CASSKLDGGDGYTF. The CDR3 DNA reads TGTGCCAGTAGTAAGCTTGATGGGGGGGACGGCTACACCTTC.

CDR3 amino acids: CASSTRHIGTGDEQYF. In nucleotides, the CDR3 is TGTGCCAGCAGCACGAGACACATAGGGACAGGGGACGAGCAGTACTTC. The genes are TRBV11-2 and TRBJ2-7; 10 bases are a match to TRBD1. Looked up from germline, CDR1 is SGHAT and CDR2 is FQNNGV. CDR3 length: 16 residues. The ends lost 5 bases at V and 5 bases at J; junction bases unmatched: 12. Filled out from reference TRBV11-2 and TRBJ2-7, the complete variable domain reads EAGVAQSPRYKIIEKRQSVAFWCNPISGHATLYWYQQILGQGPKLLIQFQNNGVVDDSQLPKDRFSAERLKGVDSTLKIQPAKLEDSAVYLCASSTRHIGTGDEQYFGPGTRLTVT.

This clone came up once. The V gene is TRBV27, the J gene TRBJ1-1; TRBD1 matches 7 bases. The CDR3 extends over 13 amino acids. CDR1 is MNHEY, CDR2 SMNVEV, per germline (reference sequence). Unmatched junction bases numbered 0, after V lost 0 bases and J lost 5 bases. The CDR3 loop is CASSLSGQTEAFF. The CDR3 bases are TGTGCCAGCAGTTTATCGGGACAGACTGAAGCTTTCTTT.

The chain joins TRBV6-6 to TRBJ2-1; D may be TRBD1 (6 bases). V was shortened by 7 bases and J by 9 bases, with 16 bases between the two germline ends. The CDR3 has 13 residues. Germline V gives CDR1 MNHNY, CDR2 SVGAGI (reference sequence). This CDR3 reads CASTDTGWGEQFF. The CDR3 DNA reads as TGTGCCAGCACTGACACAGGGTGGGGTGAGCAGTTCTTC.

The CDR3 loop is CATSRYGDTQYF. In DNA, the CDR3 is TGTGCCACCAGCAGGTACGGGGATACGCAGTATTTT. This chain links TRBV15 with TRBJ2-3; D is uncertain. V shed 3 bases and J shed 6 bases, with 7 bases lying between them. In germline, CDR1 is LNHNV, CDR2 YYDKDF (reference sequence). The CDR3 is 12 residues long.

This chain connects TRBV7-8 to TRBJ2-3; D is uncertain. Trimming removed 1 base from V and 2 bases from J, with 10 bases in between. CDR1 is SGHVS and CDR2 is FQNEAQ in the germline V gene. This CDR3 spans 15 amino acids. CDR3 in amino acids: CASSLEWQATDTQYF. The CDR3 coding sequence is TGTGCCAGCAGCTTAGAATGGCAGGCCACAGATACGCAGTATTTT. Full variable domain (remainder filled in from reference TRBV7-8 and TRBJ2-3): GAGVSQSPRYKVAKRGQDVALRCDPISGHVSLFWYQQALGQGPEFLTYFQNEAQLDKSGLPSDRFFAERPEGSVSTLKIQRTQQEDSAVYLCASSLEWQATDTQYFGPGTRLTVL.

V usage is TRBV19 and J usage is TRBJ1-1; D is ambiguous. V was trimmed by 6 bases and J by 3 bases, leaving 14 bases between them. CDR3 length equals 14 residues. The germline gives CDR1 LNHDA, CDR2 SQIVND (reference sequence). Here the CDR3 DNA reads TGTGCCAGTAGCTCCCCCCTCGGAGACACTGAAGCTTTCTTT. Amino acids: CASSSPLGDTEAFF.

This clone occurred once. V gene TRBV5-4 combines with J gene TRBJ2-3; 9 positions agree with TRBD2. Trimming removed 4 bases from V and 3 bases from J; junction bases left unmatched: 12. The CDR3 is made up of 17 amino acids. In germline, CDR1 is SGHNT, CDR2 YYREEE (reference sequence). The DNA for the CDR3 is TGTGCCAGCAGCCCTCCTTTGGGTAGCGGGGGTACAGATACGCAGTATTTT. Translated, it gives CASSPPLGSGGTDTQYF.

V is TRBV4-1 and J is TRBJ2-7; possibly TRBD2 for D (5 bases). V shed 4 bases and J shed 3 bases, with 13 bases lying between them. Germline CDR1 is MGHRA and CDR2 is YSYEKL. CDR3 length: 14 residues. The chain's CDR3 is CASSPTGIYYEQYF. The CDR3 region has the DNA TGCGCCAGCAGCCCAACGGGGATCTACTACGAGCAGTACTTC.

This sequence joins TRBV6-1 and TRBJ1-6, with D perhaps matching TRBD1 (6 bases). Per the germline V gene, CDR1 is MNHNS and CDR2 is SASEGT. The CDR3 has 16 residues. Between the trimmed V and J ends, which lost 4 bases and 0 bases, there was a span of 10 bases. In DNA, the CDR3 is TGTGCCAGCAGTGGAAAACAGGGCTCCTATAATTCACCCCTCCACTTT. Its translation: CASSGKQGSYNSPLHF.

The V and J genes are TRBV23-1 and TRBJ1-2; possible D gene TRBD1, 6 bases. Being an ORF, TRBV23-1 has a function that is uncertain. The V end lost 4 bases, the J end lost 8 bases, and 17 bases lay between the germline ends. The CDR3 is 14 residues long. CDR3 sequence: CASSLPKGVNGYTF. Here the CDR3 DNA reads TGCGCCAGCAGTCTCCCGAAGGGGGTAAACGGCTACACCTTC.

This sequence joins TRBV11-2 and TRBJ2-7; possibly TRBD2 for D (5 bases). V was cut by 4 bases and J by 0 bases, with 22 bases left in between. Germline-derived CDR1 and CDR2 are SGHAT and FQNNGV. This CDR3 is built from 18 residues. CDR3 loop: CASSSPALAGLSSYEQYF. In DNA, the CDR3 is TGTGCCAGCAGCTCCCCCGCTTTGGCAGGACTCAGCTCCTACGAGCAGTACTTC.

V is TRBV20-1 and J is TRBJ1-5; maybe TRBD1 (5 bases). Looked up from germline, CDR1 is DFQATT and CDR2 is SNEGSKA (reference sequence). The CDR3 covers 14 residues. The V end was cut by 3 bases, the J end by 1 base, with 10 bases between. Here the CDR3 DNA reads TGCAGTGCTAGTAATGCAGGGAGCAATCAGCCCCAGCATTTT. As protein: CSASNAGSNQPQHF.

The gene calls are TRBV19 and TRBJ2-1, with 8 nucleotides matching TRBD2. The germline CDR1 and CDR2 sequences are LNHDA and SQIVND (reference sequence). This CDR3 has 15 residues. Trimming removed 1 base from V and 5 bases from J; junction bases left unmatched: 4. Here the CDR3 reads CASSIVGGGHNEQFF. The CDR3 coding sequence is TGTGCCAGTAGTATAGTGGGCGGGGGGCACAATGAGCAGTTCTTC.